This T cell receptor beta chain was captured by sequencing in a study of T cells in Graves' hyperthyroidism and ophthalmopathy. About the study: Peripheral blood was secured at the point of initial diagnosis, before any treatment.

Researchers took RNA transcripts and amplified the TCR beta CDR3 regions from them. With the HTBI primer set, the TCR CDR3 went through a first round of RT-PCR. MiXCR, applied by TCRdb to the multiplex PCR reads, yields one record per CDR3 protein. The table lists about 400,000 distinct CDR3 sequences, more than 13% of them singletons. Germline V gene sequence: CDR1 KGHDR, CDR2 SFDVKD. The CDR3 runs 17 residues. After removal of 4 bases from V and 8 bases from J, the junction contained 11 bases not matched to a gene. The clonotype comes from a man between 45 and 60 years old with Graves' ophthalmopathy. The gene calls are TRBV24-1 and TRBJ2-1, with 12 bases aligning to TRBD2. Sequenced material: blood. CDR3 sequence (DNA): TGTGCCACCAGTGACTCCCGACTAGCGGGGGTACGGGATGAGCAGTTCTTC. It specifies CATSDSRLAGVRDEQFF.